This T cell receptor beta chain was retrieved from a study of cytomegalovirus exposure and HLA in healthy donors. Study outcomes and limitations: Altogether, 164 TCR beta chains were recorded as cytomegalovirus-associated. Exclusion as indistinguishable affected some V segments, including TRBV6-2 and TRBV6-3. Differences between HLA loci emerged in a later analysis of TCR association rates, with DRB1 most and HLA-C fewest.

The PCR made use of 60 Vbeta and 13 Jbeta primers. This table comes from immunoSEQ multiplex PCR, and its TCRdb copy is limited to in-frame clones, with some not included. This table has 160,000 or so clones, 71% appearing once. On this clone: Its specificity is unknown.

The CDR3 totals 15 residues. The V gene lost 0 bases and the J gene lost 3 bases, with 11 bases spanning the gap. The V gene's germline CDR1 is MGHRA and CDR2 YSYEKL. The sequence derives from a woman in her thirties in good health and CMV-seronegative. V and J are TRBV4-1 and TRBJ1-2; a weak D match, TRBD1 (5 bases). Sequenced sample: PBMCs. CDR3 bases: TGCGCCAGCAGCCAAGATGGGGGAGGCGACTATGGCTACACCTTC. It specifies CASSQDGGGDYGYTF.